This T cell receptor (beta chain) was documented in a study of T-cell memory formation after mild COVID-19. Study-wide points: Some SARS-CoV-2-responding clones were already detected in memory before infection. CD4/CD8 balance characterized clones contracting day 15 to 85, and CD4+ skew characterized later expanders.

Using its own MiXCR run on the 5' RACE reads, TCRdb lists one record per CDR3 protein. Here the sample spans about 350,000 distinct CDR3 sequences, roughly 13% being singletons. Details on this clonotype: The antigen is undetermined.

Sample: PBMCs or a T cell subset sorted from them (not recorded which). The sequence was obtained from a man aged 18 to 29 who had mild COVID-19 (a few samples of this study predate the infection). Cell type and time point are not known.

CDR3 in amino acids: CASNPGTEGTGELFF. CDR3 nucleotides: TGCGCCAGCAACCCCGGGACTGAAGGGACCGGGGAGCTGTTTTTT. The gene calls are TRBV5-1 and TRBJ2-2, with a possible D match to TRBD2 (6 bases). The V and J ends lost 6 bases and 5 bases respectively, with 17 bases between them. Germline CDR1 and CDR2: SGHRS and YFSETQ. The CDR3 consists of 15 residues. Looking up the rest from reference TRBV5-1 and TRBJ2-2 gives the full variable domain: KAGVTQTPRYLIKTRGQQVTLSCSPISGHRSVSWYQQTPGQGLQFLFEYFSETQRNKGNFPGRFSGRQFSNSRSEMNVSTLELGDSALYLCASNPGTEGTGELFFGEGSRLTVL.